These 28 T cell receptor beta chains came from one sample sequenced in a study of cytomegalovirus exposure and HLA in healthy donors. The PCR had 60 Vbeta and 13 Jbeta primers. Sequenced by immunoSEQ multiplex PCR; TCRdb stores in-frame clones only, minus some. This table has approximately 160,000 clones, around 77% appearing once. The sequenced sample was PBMCs. These receptors were collected from a woman in her fifties or sixties in good health and CMV-seropositive.

This clone was seen more than once but under ten times. The genes are TRBV11-2 and TRBJ2-7; D unresolved. The germline V gene encodes CDR1 SGHAT and CDR2 FQNNGV. Trimming shortened V by 3 bases and J by 1 base, and 7 bases separated the two germline ends. CDR3 length: 13 amino acids. This CDR3 reads CASSFPRSYEQYF. In DNA form, the CDR3 reads TGTGCCAGCAGCTTTCCCAGATCCTACGAGCAGTACTTC.

This clone was recorded once. J is TRBJ1-1 and V is TRBV5-4; tentative D call: TRBD1 (5 bases). Germline CDR1 and CDR2: SGHNT and YYREEE (reference sequence). This CDR3 is built from 13 residues. V lost 2 bases, J lost 1 base, and 6 bases lay in between. The CDR3 sequence is CASSFGQNTEAFF. CDR3 coding DNA: TGTGCCAGCAGCTTCGGACAGAACACTGAAGCTTTCTTT.

The V gene is TRBV11-3, the J gene TRBJ2-1; the match to TRBD1 covers 8 bases. Germline assignment: CDR1 SGHNT and CDR2 YENEEA. The CDR3 runs to 15 residues. V lost 5 bases and J lost 5; bases outside the gene matches: 8. CDR3 residues: CASSTRTGHDNEQFF. DNA of the CDR3: TGTGCCAGCAGCACCCGGACAGGGCATGACAATGAGCAGTTCTTC.

The chain employs TRBV7-2 and TRBJ2-5; TRBD2 is a possible D gene (7 bases). Germline lookup yields CDR1 SGHTA and CDR2 FQGNSA. The CDR3 has 15 residues. Deletions cut 2 bases from V and 5 bases from J, with 15 bases between. The CDR3 DNA follows: TGTGCCAGCAGCTTAATCGGTGGGGGGGGCGAGACCCAGTACTTC. The encoded protein is CASSLIGGGGETQYF. Variable domain in full (rest from reference TRBV7-2 and TRBJ2-5): GAGVSQSPSNKVTEKGKDVELRCDPISGHTALYWYRQSLGQGLEFLIYFQGNSAPDKSGLPSDRFSAERTGGSVSTLTIQRTQQEDSAVYLCASSLIGGGGETQYFGPGTRLLVL.

The DNA of the CDR3 is TGCGCCAGCAGCCAAGATCTTACTAGCCAAGGTACGCAGTATTTT. Its translation is CASSQDLTSQGTQYF. J is TRBJ2-3 and V is TRBV4-3, with a tentative D call TRBD2 (6 bases). Germline CDR1 and CDR2: LGHNA and YSLEER. The CDR3 loop spans 15 amino acids. Between the trimmed V and J ends, which lost 0 bases and 8 bases, there was a span of 15 bases.

This clone was seen just once. The rearrangement links TRBV4-3 to TRBJ2-7; D is perhaps TRBD2 (5 bases). V gave up 0 bases and J gave up 2 bases, with 17 bases separating them. Germline-derived CDR1 and CDR2 are LGHNA and YSLEER. The CDR3 consists of 17 residues. The CDR3 loop is CASSQDTTGEIPYEQYF. The CDR3 DNA follows: TGCGCCAGCAGCCAAGATACAACCGGGGAAATACCCTACGAGCAGTACTTC.

V is TRBV19 and J is TRBJ2-5, with D unresolved. The CDR3 is 13 amino acids. The V end lost 5 bases, the J end lost 2 bases, and 9 bases lay between the germline ends. From germline, CDR1 is LNHDA and CDR2 SQIVND (reference sequence). CDR3 in amino acids: CASSVRRQETQYF. The DNA of the CDR3 is TGTGCCAGTAGTGTGAGGCGGCAAGAGACCCAGTACTTC.

This clone was seen more than once but under ten times. The chain employs TRBV7-2 and TRBJ2-4; D gene unclear. The CDR3 extends over 15 amino acids. Per the germline V gene, CDR1 is SGHTA and CDR2 is FQGNSA. Trimming cost V 1 base and J 7 bases, with 14 bases left between them. The CDR3 loop is CASSLGGSLSNIQYF. CDR3 in DNA: TGTGCCAGCAGCTTAGGAGGATCCTTGTCCAACATTCAGTACTTC.

CDR3 DNA: TGTGCCAGCAGCACCGCTAGCGGGGGAATCTTCTCATCCTACAATGAGCAGTTCTTC. Translated: CASSTASGGIFSSYNEQFF. The chain carries TRBV11-2 and TRBJ2-1; 10 bases map to TRBD2. Trimming cost V 5 bases and J 1 base; bases outside gene matches: 14. Germline V gene lookup returns CDR1 SGHAT and CDR2 FQNNGV. The CDR3 totals 19 residues.

The rearrangement links TRBV6-1 to TRBJ2-5, with a weak D call TRBD2 (5 bases). Per germline, CDR1 MNHNS and CDR2 SASEGT. Trimming shortened V by 11 bases and J by 5 bases, and 15 bases separated the two germline ends. The CDR3 loop spans 12 amino acids. The CDR3 DNA reads as TGTGCCTCCACCGAGGGTGCGGAGACCCAGTACTTC. The encoded protein is CASTEGAETQYF.

The V gene is TRBV29-1, the J gene TRBJ2-7; TRBD1 is a possible D gene (6 bases). The CDR3 is 13 amino acids. V was pared by 6 bases and J by 4 bases, with 16 bases between. Germline assignment: CDR1 SQVTM and CDR2 ANQGSEA. CDR3 protein: CSVGPGTPYEQYF. CDR3 sequence (DNA): TGCAGCGTGGGCCCCGGGACACCGTACGAGCAGTACTTC.

This clone has a single count. The chain has TRBV7-9 and TRBJ1-4; 11 positions agree with TRBD1. Germline CDR1 reads SEHNR; CDR2 reads FQNEAQ (reference sequence). The V gene end was trimmed by 5 bases and the J gene end by 8 bases; junction bases not matched to a gene: 7. The CDR3 extends over 15 amino acids. CDR3: CASSHGQGAEEKLFF. The CDR3 nucleotides read TGTGCCAGCAGCCACGGACAGGGGGCGGAAGAAAAACTGTTTTTT.

Points on this clone: Other nucleotide sequences from this sample produce the same CDR3. The V call is TRBV19, the J call TRBJ2-3; 7 positions match TRBD1. CDR3 length: 15 amino acids. The germline CDR1 and CDR2 sequences are LNHDA and SQIVND (reference sequence). J gave up 6 bases and V 4 bases, and 10 bases lay outside the gene matches. CDR3 in amino acids: CASSTQQGYMDTQYF. The CDR3, as DNA: TGTGCCAGTAGTACACAACAGGGGTACATGGATACGCAGTATTTT.

J is TRBJ1-5 and V is TRBV7-8; 8 bases line up with TRBD1. CDR1 is SGHVS, CDR2 FQNEAQ, per germline. The CDR3 spans 19 residues. V shed 1 base and J 9 bases; nucleotides not matched to a gene: 20. The CDR3 reads CASSLGAGQGGVVTLPQHF. The CDR3 bases are TGTGCCAGCAGCTTAGGAGCTGGACAGGGAGGGGTTGTGACCCTGCCCCAGCATTTT.

V is TRBV6-6 and J is TRBJ1-1; a possible D gene is TRBD1 (5 bases). Germline V gene sequence: CDR1 MNHNY, CDR2 SVGAGI (reference sequence). V lost 6 bases, J lost 5 bases, and 13 bases lay in between. CDR3 length equals 13 residues. CDR3 in DNA: TGTGCCAGCAGCCCCCTGACAGCAACTGAAGCTTTCTTT. Its protein product is CASSPLTATEAFF.

V is TRBV13 and J is TRBJ2-7; TRBD1 matches at 9 bases. Germline values: CDR1 PRHDT, CDR2 FYEKMQ (reference sequence). CDR3 length: 16 amino acids. The junction had 11 bases not matched to a gene; V was cut back by 5 bases and J by 3 bases. CDR3 DNA: TGTGCCAGCAGCCCGCACCGGGACAGGGCTAACTACGAGCAGTACTTC. This sequence encodes CASSPHRDRANYEQYF.

This clone appeared once. This sample also contains other DNA sequences that code for the same CDR3. This chain links TRBV18 with TRBJ2-7, with 7 bases identical to TRBD1. Germline loops: CDR1 KGHSH, CDR2 LQKENI. With V trimmed by 3 bases and J by 4 bases, 3 bases remained unmatched. The length of the CDR3 is 13 residues. CDR3 nucleotide sequence: TGTGCCAGCTCACCCGGGACAGATTACGAGCAGTACTTC. Its protein is CASSPGTDYEQYF.

The V and J genes are TRBV4-3 and TRBJ2-2, with TRBD2 matching over 7 bases. V was pared by 4 bases and J by 4 bases, with 12 bases of the junction left unmatched. The CDR3 covers 17 residues. Germline lookup yields CDR1 LGHNA and CDR2 YSLEER. DNA of the CDR3: TGCGCCAGCAGCCTGTTAACGGGGAGGGGAGGCACCGGGGAGCTGTTTTTT. Amino acid sequence: CASSLLTGRGGTGELFF.

The chain uses TRBV14 and TRBJ2-1; D not certain. The CDR3 has 15 amino acids. V shed 4 bases and J shed 8 bases, with 18 bases lying between them. Germline V gene sequence: CDR1 SGHDN, CDR2 FVKESK. The CDR3: CASSPTIEYVYEQFF. The CDR3 DNA reads as TGTGCCAGCAGCCCAACGATAGAATACGTTTATGAGCAGTTCTTC.

The chain uses TRBV28 and TRBJ2-4; D possibly corresponds to TRBD1 (6 bases). Germline V gene data show CDR1 as MDHEN and CDR2 as SYDVKM. The CDR3 is made up of 13 amino acids. V was trimmed by 6 bases and J by 3 bases, leaving 9 bases between them. The CDR3 DNA reads as TGTGCCAGCAGCTTGGACAGCAAAAACATTCAGTACTTC. The encoded protein is CASSLDSKNIQYF. Drawing the rest from reference TRBV28 and TRBJ2-4, the complete variable domain is DVKVTQSSRYLVKRTGEKVFLECVQDMDHENMFWYRQDPGLGLRLIYFSYDVKMKEKGDIPEGYSVSREKKERFSLILESASTNQTSMYLCASSLDSKNIQYFGAGTRLSVL.

This chain uses TRBV27 with TRBJ2-6; D is unresolved. CDR1 and CDR2 from the germline V gene are MNHEY and SMNVEV (reference sequence). This CDR3 spans 14 amino acids. Trimming stripped 4 bases from V and 0 bases from J, with 4 bases between. The CDR3 nucleotides are TGTGCCAGCAGTTCCAGCTCTGGGGCCAACGTCCTGACTTTC. Translating gives CASSSSSGANVLTF.

The chain employs TRBV28 and TRBJ1-5, with D possibly TRBD1 on 5 matching bases. The ends were cut back, 8 bases at V and 1 base at J, with 15 bases in the middle. Germline CDR1 reads MDHEN; CDR2 reads SYDVKM. CDR3 length equals 15 residues. The CDR3 bases are TGTGCCAGCTTGCAGCCGGGGGTGAGCAATCAGCCCCAGCATTTT. Encoded protein: CASLQPGVSNQPQHF.

The chain has TRBV7-8 and TRBJ2-6, with 7 bases lining up with TRBD1. CDR3 length: 15 amino acids. CDR1 is SGHVS, CDR2 FQNEAQ, per germline. V shed 1 base, J shed 8 bases, and the junction held 5 bases outside the gene matches. The CDR3 reads CASSLGLGQPNVLTF. The CDR3 nucleotides read TGTGCCAGCAGCTTAGGGTTGGGACAGCCCAACGTCCTGACTTTC. Filled out from reference TRBV7-8 and TRBJ2-6, the complete variable domain reads GAGVSQSPRYKVAKRGQDVALRCDPISGHVSLFWYQQALGQGPEFLTYFQNEAQLDKSGLPSDRFFAERPEGSVSTLKIQRTQQEDSAVYLCASSLGLGQPNVLTFGAGSRLTVL.

This chain uses TRBV9 with TRBJ2-6; unclear D gene. The germline CDR1 and CDR2 sequences are SGDLS and YYNGEE. V was clipped by 3 bases and J by 0 bases, with 16 bases between them. CDR3 length equals 18 residues. The CDR3 spells CASSAEAKVSSGANVLTF. The CDR3 DNA follows: TGTGCCAGCAGCGCAGAGGCGAAGGTCAGCTCTGGGGCCAACGTCCTGACTTTC.

The rearrangement links TRBV7-2 to TRBJ2-7, with a weak D call TRBD1 (5 bases). There are 15 residues in the CDR3. Germline V CDR1 and CDR2: SGHTA, FQGNSA. V lost 1 base and J 2 bases, leaving 12 bases between the germline ends. The CDR3 region is CASSLEGVGTYEQYF. DNA of the CDR3: TGTGCCAGCAGCTTAGAAGGGGTAGGAACCTACGAGCAGTACTTC.

The chain uses TRBV28 and TRBJ1-4, with no clear D. Looked up from germline, CDR1 is MDHEN and CDR2 is SYDVKM. This CDR3 spans 14 amino acids. The germline V and J ends were trimmed by 6 bases and 6 bases, with 14 bases remaining between them. CDR3 region: CASRPPARDEKLFF. CDR3 nucleotide sequence: TGTGCCAGCAGGCCGCCGGCCCGGGATGAAAAACTGTTTTTT.

The table lists this clone with a few counts. This sequence joins TRBV6-6 and TRBJ1-1, with 8 bases that match TRBD1. The junction had 10 bases not matched to a gene; V was cut back by 9 bases and J by 4 bases. The CDR3 runs 14 residues. Germline lookup yields CDR1 MNHNY and CDR2 SVGAGI (reference sequence). The CDR3, as DNA: TGTGCCAGTAGGGGGCAGGGGGCTGGCACTGAAGCTTTCTTT. Its translation: CASRGQGAGTEAFF.

J is TRBJ2-5 and V is TRBV5-1; D gene ambiguous. This CDR3 spans 12 amino acids. V lost 2 bases and J 2 bases, leaving 4 bases between the germline ends. Germline V lookup: CDR1 SGHRS, CDR2 YFSETQ. As DNA, the CDR3 is TGCGCCAGCAGCTTACAGCAAGAGACCCAGTACTTC. This gives the protein CASSLQQETQYF.